The clone carrying this T cell receptor (beta chain) appeared a few times. No antigen is known for it. This sample stems from a study of T cells after yellow fever vaccination. V lost 2 bases to trimming and J lost 5 bases; unmatched junction nucleotides: 6. The CDR3 consists of 16 residues. CDR1 is KGHDR, CDR2 SFDVKD, per germline. A process of 5'RACE template switching, which added a universal primer site and UMIs, was used to make TCR cDNA. TCRdb independently ran MiXCR on the 5' RACE reads; one entry per CDR3 protein. The sample contains around 610,000 distinct CDR3 sequences, about 14% of which appear only once. Study observations and caveats: A weaker but faster secondary response was observed, peaking on day 5 versus 15.

The TCR originated in a man younger than 40 who received the YFV17D yellow fever vaccine. The V and J genes are TRBV24-1 and TRBJ2-1, with TRBD2 matching 9 bases. This specimen consisted of PBMCs, obtained on the day of the yellow fever booster vaccination. CDR3: CATSDSPSGTHNEQFF. The CDR3 DNA reads as TGTGCCACCAGTGATTCACCTAGCGGGACGCACAATGAGCAGTTCTTC.